This TCR beta chain was identified in a study of blood T cell repertoires in COVID-19. The overall study: T cells, B-cell-depleted T cells, or PBMCs supplied cDNA or gDNA.

Germline loops: CDR1 SGHVS, CDR2 FNYEAQ. V was cut by 3 bases and J by 4 bases, with 15 bases left in between. This CDR3 is 15 amino acids long. Produced via immunoSEQ multiplex PCR; TCRdb's table is partial and in-frame only. This sample has over 150,000 clones, with around 90% found just once. The participants were between roughly 18 and 100 years old and came from under 25 US areas. Sequencing was done on a sample of PBMCs or T cells enriched from blood (not recorded which). The sequence came from a woman under 40 who had recovered from COVID-19. V gene TRBV7-6 combines with J gene TRBJ1-1, with D perhaps matching TRBD1 (5 bases). In DNA, the CDR3 is TGTGCCAGCAGCTTCCACAGGACCGGGGGCACTGAAGCTTTCTTT. Translating it yields CASSFHRTGGTEAFF.